A selection of T cell receptor beta chains follows, all from one sample in a study of early stage breast cancer tumors. Using immunoSEQ multiplex PCR, the repertoire was profiled, and TCRdb retains in-frame clones only, with some absent. In the table there are around 11,000 clones, approximately 72% of which are singletons. The specimen sequenced was breast tumor tissue. The source is a person between 65 and 79 years old with breast cancer. CDR3s include the opening cysteine and the closing phenylalanine or tryptophan. D genes are given only for firm matches. Expanded clones get a size class; other rows say once, few or many, or leave the size out.

v_gene,d_gene,abundance,j_gene,len,CDR3aa,CDR3nt
TRBV14,NA,NA,TRBJ1-4,17,CASSQGWRGRLNEKLFF,TGTGCCAGCAGCCAAGGTTGGCGGGGACGGCTGAATGAAAAACTGTTTTTT
TRBV6-1,TRBD1,NA,TRBJ2-7,15,CASMFGTGGFYEQYF,TGTGCCAGCATGTTCGGAACAGGGGGCTTCTACGAGCAGTACTTC
TRBV20-1,NA,NA,TRBJ2-1,11,CSASRGNEQFF,TGCAGTGCTAGCCGGGGTAATGAGCAGTTCTTC
TRBV11-2,NA,NA,TRBJ1-1,15,CASSRGGGAGTEAFF,TGTGCCAGCAGCAGGGGTGGGGGGGCAGGGACTGAAGCTTTCTTT
TRBV25-1,NA,NA,TRBJ1-3,11,CASHWGNTIYF,TGTGCCAGCCACTGGGGAAACACCATATATTTT
TRBV27,NA,once,TRBJ1-6,18,CASSLSIPGSSYNSPLHF,TGTGCCAGCAGTTTATCGATCCCGGGGAGCTCCTATAATTCACCCCTCCACTTT
TRBV7-9,NA,NA,TRBJ2-1,11,CASSYNNEQFF,TGTGCCAGCAGCTACAACAATGAGCAGTTCTTC
TRBV6-5,NA,NA,TRBJ2-7,15,CASSYSSHESYEQYF,TGTGCCAGCAGTTACTCGAGCCACGAAAGCTACGAGCAGTACTTC
TRBV9,NA,once,TRBJ2-5,14,CASSQNQGAETQYF,TGTGCCAGCAGCCAGAACCAAGGGGCAGAGACCCAGTACTTC
TRBV30,NA,NA,TRBJ2-1,12,CAWSAGYNEQFF,TGTGCCTGGAGTGCGGGCTACAATGAGCAGTTCTTC
TRBV28,NA,NA,TRBJ1-2,14,CASSLRGFGYGYTF,TGTGCCAGCAGTTTACGCGGATTCGGATATGGCTACACCTTC
TRBV5-6,NA,NA,TRBJ2-7,13,CASSLPVGHEQYF,TGTGCCAGCAGCTTGCCCGTGGGGCATGAGCAGTACTTC
TRBV6-5,NA,NA,TRBJ2-7,16,CASSYAALRGTGEQYF,TGTGCCAGCAGTTACGCCGCGCTCCGGGGGACCGGAGAGCAGTACTTC
TRBV30,NA,NA,TRBJ1-5,13,CAWSPTGSQPQHF,TGTGCCTGGAGTCCTACAGGGAGTCAGCCCCAGCATTTT
TRBV6-6,TRBD1,NA,TRBJ2-7,15,CASSPRQGGIHEQYF,TGTGCCAGCAGCCCCCGACAGGGGGGCATCCACGAGCAGTACTTC
TRBV6-6,TRBD1,NA,TRBJ1-2,12,CAGQGGRYGYTF,TGTGCCGGCCAAGGGGGCCGGTATGGCTACACCTTC
TRBV6-1,NA,NA,TRBJ2-4,14,CASSPGTGFAIQYF,TGTGCCAGCAGTCCTGGAACAGGGTTTGCCATTCAGTACTTC
TRBV18,NA,medium-sized,TRBJ2-5,16,CASSPPEGGGIETQYF,TGTGCCAGCTCACCGCCGGAGGGAGGCGGGATCGAGACCCAGTACTTC
TRBV7-6,NA,NA,TRBJ2-6,16,CASRASTGSGANVLTF,TGTGCCAGCAGAGCTAGTACGGGCTCTGGGGCCAACGTCCTGACTTTC
TRBV7-6,TRBD1,once,TRBJ1-1,15,CASSRGGTANTEAFF,TGTGCCAGCTCCCGGGGCGGGACAGCGAACACTGAAGCTTTCTTT
TRBV7-2,TRBD2,once,TRBJ2-1,16,CASSFAMAGGGNEQFF,TGTGCCAGCAGCTTTGCAATGGCGGGGGGAGGGAATGAGCAGTTCTTC
TRBV4-2,NA,NA,TRBJ2-5,16,CASTPGTRQAQETQYF,TGTGCCAGCACCCCGGGAACAAGGCAAGCCCAAGAGACCCAGTACTTC
TRBV27,NA,NA,TRBJ1-2,15,CASSTPRGPNYGYTF,TGTGCCAGCAGTACTCCTAGGGGCCCTAACTATGGCTACACCTTC
TRBV11-2,NA,few,TRBJ2-4,15,CASSSIPVAKNIQYF,TGTGCCAGCAGCTCGATTCCGGTAGCCAAAAACATTCAGTACTTC
TRBV6-6,TRBD1,NA,TRBJ2-2,13,CASSTTGTGELFF,TGTGCCAGCAGCACGACAGGGACCGGGGAGCTGTTTTTT